Below, 26 T cell receptor beta chains from the same sample are listed, as sequenced in a study of blood T cell repertoires in COVID-19. The protocol was immunoSEQ multiplex PCR, while the TCRdb copy is restricted to in-frame clones and leaves out a portion. The repertoire holds 45,000 to 70,000 clones, with 87% as singletons. Material for sequencing was peripheral blood. Receptors originate from a woman between 55 and 75 years old with COVID-19, enrolled during active disease.

A remark on this clone: Within the sample, other DNA sequences also encode this same CDR3. V gene TRBV3-1 (or the pseudogene TRBV3-2) combines with J gene TRBJ2-7; TRBD2 aligns across 14 bases. Germline CDR1 reads LGHDT; CDR2 reads YNNKEL (reference sequence). There are 21 residues in the CDR3. V gave up 4 bases and J gave up 0 bases; unmatched junction bases: 17. For the CDR3, the DNA is TGTGCCAGCAGCCCTAGGACTAGCGGGGGGACAGGAAAGTGGAGCTCCTACGAGCAGTACTTC. It codes for CASSPRTSGGTGKWSSYEQYF.

V is TRBV6-6 and J is TRBJ1-5, with TRBD1 matching 8 bases. The length of the CDR3 is 20 residues. The germline gives CDR1 MNHNY, CDR2 SVGAGI (reference sequence). J gave up 0 bases and V 5 bases, and 18 bases lay outside the gene matches. The CDR3: CASSLQPGQVDLYSNQPQHF. Here the CDR3 DNA reads TGTGCCAGCAGTCTTCAACCGGGACAGGTCGATCTTTATAGCAATCAGCCCCAGCATTTT.

The chain couples TRBV9 to TRBJ1-6; D ambiguous. This CDR3 is 15 amino acids long. V was shortened by 2 bases and J by 0 bases, with 6 bases between the two germline ends. CDR1 is SGDLS, CDR2 YYNGEE, per germline. This chain's CDR3 is CASSVTSSYNSPLHF. DNA of the CDR3: TGTGCCAGCAGCGTTACAAGCTCCTATAATTCACCCCTCCACTTT.

In its sample, this clone was seen once. V usage is TRBV2 and J usage is TRBJ2-7; the D gene is possibly TRBD1 (5 bases). V shed 2 bases and J shed 2 bases, with 13 bases lying between them. This CDR3 comprises 15 residues. CDR1 is SNHLY and CDR2 is FYNNEI in the germline V gene. CDR3 in amino acids: CASSEPRGATYEQYF. CDR3 nucleotides: TGTGCCAGCAGTGAACCGCGTGGGGCAACCTACGAGCAGTACTTC.

This chain connects TRBV11-3 to TRBJ1-2, with unresolved D. The V gene lost 5 bases and the J gene lost 5 bases, with 30 bases spanning the gap. The CDR3 runs to 19 residues. Germline V gives CDR1 SGHNT, CDR2 YENEEA. CDR3 sequence (DNA): TGTGCCAGCAGCCGATCCATGTCGGTGACCTTGGAGGGTTATTATGGCTACACCTTC. This encodes CASSRSMSVTLEGYYGYTF.

This clone was seen once. The chain carries TRBV11-3 and TRBJ2-5, with D hard to call. CDR3 length equals 14 residues. V shed 1 base and J shed 5 bases, with 11 bases lying between them. Germline V gene lookup returns CDR1 SGHNT and CDR2 YENEEA. CDR3 coding DNA: TGTGCCAGCAGCTTAGTGGTAGGCGGCGAGACCCAGTACTTC. It translates to CASSLVVGGETQYF.

The V gene is TRBV7-9, the J gene TRBJ1-1, with 9 nucleotides matching TRBD1. CDR3 length: 14 amino acids. The trim removed 6 bases at V and 3 bases at J, leaving 5 bases unmatched. The germline V gene has CDR1 SEHNR and CDR2 FQNEAQ (reference sequence). The chain's CDR3 is CASRIQGADTEAFF. Written as DNA, the CDR3 is TGTGCCAGCAGAATACAGGGGGCTGACACTGAAGCTTTCTTT.

The chain recombines TRBV20-1 with TRBJ1-2, with TRBD1 matching over 9 bases. This CDR3 comprises 13 residues. The germline CDR1 and CDR2 sequences are DFQATT and SNEGSKA (reference sequence). V lost 3 bases and J lost 7; bases outside the gene matches: 6. CDR3 sequence: CSASTGGFAGYTF. Written as DNA, the CDR3 is TGCAGTGCTAGTACAGGGGGCTTTGCTGGCTACACCTTC.

This chain links TRBV28 with TRBJ1-6; D not resolved. The CDR3 extends over 16 amino acids. Per germline, CDR1 MDHEN and CDR2 SYDVKM. V shed 0 bases and J shed 10 bases, with 16 bases lying between them. The CDR3 region has the DNA TGTGCCAGCAGTTTATGGGGAGACCAGGTCGGATCACCCCTCCACTTT. This translates into CASSLWGDQVGSPLHF.

V gene TRBV7-8 combines with J gene TRBJ1-5; D remains ambiguous. The CDR3 has 12 amino acids. Per the germline V gene, CDR1 is SGHVS and CDR2 is FQNEAQ. V lost 1 base and J lost 10, with 8 bases in between. The CDR3 sequence: CASSLGGGPQHF. The CDR3, as DNA: TGTGCCAGCAGCTTAGGAGGTGGACCCCAGCATTTT.

This chain links TRBV7-6 with TRBJ1-3, with a possible D match to TRBD1 (6 bases). Germline CDR1 is SGHVS and CDR2 is FNYEAQ. CDR3 length: 16 amino acids. The V end lost 1 base, the J end lost 8 bases, and 18 bases lay between the germline ends. Written as DNA, the CDR3 is TGTGCCAGCAGCTTAGTGACGACAGGTTCGAAGGACACCATATATTTT. As protein: CASSLVTTGSKDTIYF.

The rearrangement uses TRBV11-2 and TRBJ2-5; the match to TRBD2 covers 8 bases. Per the germline V gene, CDR1 is SGHAT and CDR2 is FQNNGV. The V gene end was trimmed by 0 bases and the J gene end by 5 bases; junction bases not matched to a gene: 5. The CDR3 contains 15 residues. The CDR3 coding sequence is TGTGCCAGCAGCTTAGACGGGACTAGATTGGAGACCCAGTACTTC. Translation: CASSLDGTRLETQYF.

The chain is built from TRBV10-2 and TRBJ2-7; 10 bases are a match to TRBD2. Germline assignment: CDR1 WSHSY and CDR2 SAAADI. The length of the CDR3 is 18 residues. V lost 5 bases and J lost 0; bases outside the gene matches: 13. CDR3 region: CASSLAGTSVSLSYEQYF. CDR3 coding DNA: TGCGCCAGCAGTCTCGCCGGGACTAGCGTATCACTCTCCTACGAGCAGTACTTC.

This chain links TRBV5-4 with TRBJ2-2; D gene unclear. The germline V gene encodes CDR1 SGHNT and CDR2 YYREEE (reference sequence). V was pared by 4 bases and J by 2 bases, with 15 bases between. CDR3 length: 16 amino acids. This chain's CDR3 is CASSPARRRNTGELFF. The DNA of the CDR3 is TGTGCCAGCAGCCCCGCTAGACGGAGAAACACCGGGGAGCTGTTTTTT.

The chain carries TRBV7-9 and TRBJ1-4; 10 nucleotides line up with TRBD1. V shed 5 bases, J shed 3 bases, and the junction held 9 bases outside the gene matches. The CDR3 length is 17 residues. Looked up from germline, CDR1 is SEHNR and CDR2 is FQNEAQ (reference sequence). The CDR3 DNA reads TGTGCCAGCAGCCCAGACAGGGGGCTAACGTCTAATGAAAAACTGTTTTTT. Translation gives CASSPDRGLTSNEKLFF.

The chain has TRBV2 and TRBJ2-7; 9 bases fit TRBD2. Germline assignment: CDR1 SNHLY and CDR2 FYNNEI. Trimming at V came to 4 bases and at J to 0 bases, leaving 1 base not matched to a gene. CDR3 length: 14 amino acids. DNA for the CDR3: TGTGCCAGCAGTGTTAGCGGGAGCTCCTACGAGCAGTACTTC. Protein product: CASSVSGSSYEQYF.

CDR3 region: CASSQDLRETASTDTQYF. CDR3 bases: TGTGCCAGCAGCCAAGATTTACGGGAGACAGCCAGCACAGATACGCAGTATTTT. J is TRBJ2-3 and V is TRBV4-2; maybe TRBD2 (6 bases). Trimming shortened V by 0 bases and J by 0 bases, and 16 bases separated the two germline ends. The germline V gene has CDR1 LGHNA and CDR2 YNFKEQ. The length of the CDR3 is 18 residues.

V is TRBV6-4 and J is TRBJ1-1; the match to TRBD1 covers 9 bases. CDR1 is MRHNA and CDR2 is SNTAGT in the germline V gene. This CDR3 region has 14 residues. The junction had 3 bases not matched to a gene; V was cut back by 6 bases and J by 1 base. Written as DNA, the CDR3 is TGTGCCAGCAGGGAGGGACAGGGGAACACTGAAGCTTTCTTT. It encodes CASREGQGNTEAFF.

This sequence joins TRBV28 and TRBJ1-5; no definite D call. The CDR3 totals 15 residues. Germline lookup yields CDR1 MDHEN and CDR2 SYDVKM. Trimming stripped 1 base from V and 1 base from J, with 8 bases between. The CDR3 DNA reads as TGTGCCAGCAGTTTATTACGGGGAAGCAATCAGCCCCAGCATTTT. Protein: CASSLLRGSNQPQHF.

The V call is TRBV10-3, the J call TRBJ1-1; TRBD1 matches 10 bases. This CDR3 is built from 15 residues. The germline V gene encodes CDR1 ENHRY and CDR2 SYGVKD. The junction had 5 bases not matched to a gene; V was cut back by 6 bases and J by 1 base. CDR3 in DNA: TGTGCCATCAGGGGACAGGGGACTCCGAACACTGAAGCTTTCTTT. This gives the protein CAIRGQGTPNTEAFF.

The CDR3 loop is CASSLFNLFEQFF. In nucleotides, the CDR3 is TGTGCCAGCAGCTTGTTCAACCTATTTGAGCAGTTCTTC. The genes are TRBV5-6 and TRBJ2-1; D is uncertain. The CDR3 extends over 13 amino acids. Trimming removed 1 base at V and 9 bases at J, with 11 bases between. Germline values: CDR1 SGHDT, CDR2 YYEEEE.

This chain links TRBV5-6 with TRBJ2-7, with 8 bases aligning to TRBD2. The V gene end was trimmed by 4 bases and the J gene end by 7 bases; junction bases not matched to a gene: 7. CDR1 SGHDT and CDR2 YYEEEE come from the germline V gene. There are 13 residues in the CDR3. The CDR3 loop reads CASSLTSAREQYF. Here the CDR3 DNA reads TGTGCCAGCAGCCTGACTAGCGCAAGAGAGCAGTACTTC.

Only one count was recorded for this clone. V is TRBV25-1 and J is TRBJ2-1; tentatively, D is TRBD2 (6 bases). Trimming pared 1 base from V and 6 bases from J, leaving 16 bases between. The CDR3 totals 16 residues. From germline, CDR1 is MGHDK and CDR2 SYGVNS. CDR3 sequence: CASSELGGSRFNEQFF. For the CDR3, the DNA is TGTGCCAGCAGTGAATTGGGGGGATCACGCTTCAATGAGCAGTTCTTC.

The table lists this clone with a count of one. The chain's CDR3 is CASSVEDRGQDYTF. For the CDR3, the DNA is TGTGCCAGCAGCGTAGAGGACAGGGGGCAGGACTACACCTTC. V is TRBV9 and J is TRBJ1-2, with TRBD1 identical over 11 bases. J gave up 10 bases and V 0 bases, and 5 bases lay outside the gene matches. This CDR3 region has 14 residues. Germline V gives CDR1 SGDLS, CDR2 YYNGEE. The variable domain in full, with the rest retrieved from reference TRBV9 and TRBJ1-2, is DSGVTQTPKHLITATGQRVTLRCSPRSGDLSVYWYQQSLDQGLQFLIQYYNGEERAKGNILERFSAQQFPDLHSELNLSSLELGDSALYFCASSVEDRGQDYTFGSGTRLTVV.

The CDR3 is CASSGDLRTDNTEAFF. The CDR3 DNA sequence: TGTGCCAGCAGCGGAGACCTAAGGACAGATAACACTGAAGCTTTCTTT. This rearrangement joins TRBV9 to TRBJ1-1; D perhaps matches TRBD1 (6 bases). Germline CDR1 is SGDLS and CDR2 is YYNGEE. The CDR3 covers 16 residues. Trimming cost V 3 bases and J 2 bases, with 17 bases left between them.

The chain employs TRBV20-1 and TRBJ2-1; 9 positions match TRBD1. V dropped 6 bases and J dropped 15; count of bases not matched to a gene: 9. Germline CDR1 is DFQATT and CDR2 is SNEGSKA (reference sequence). The CDR3 totals 11 residues. The CDR3: CSAEGTGCTFF. CDR3 DNA: TGCAGTGCGGAAGGGACAGGGTGTACGTTCTTC.